Shown below are 18 T cell receptor beta chains from a single sample sequenced in a study of early T cells in non-severe SARS-CoV-2 infection. TCRdb passed the 5' RACE reads through MiXCR, listing each CDR3 protein once. The sample includes about 58,000 distinct CDR3 sequences, roughly 13% of them seen just once. Sequences were obtained from whole blood. The receptor set was obtained from an adult who was a healthcare worker with PCR-confirmed SARS-CoV-2 infection or an uninfected control (not recorded which).

The rearrangement links TRBV10-2 to TRBJ2-1; 8 nucleotides align to TRBD2. V lost 6 bases and J lost 6; bases outside the gene matches: 10. This CDR3 comprises 15 residues. Germline V gene sequence: CDR1 WSHSY, CDR2 SAAADI. CDR3 DNA sequence: TGCGCCAGCAGGAAGACCCGGACTAGCAGCAATGAGCAGTTCTTC. It specifies CASRKTRTSSNEQFF.

This clonotype was found many times. This rearrangement joins TRBV7-2 to TRBJ2-3; D is unresolved. The CDR3 extends over 14 amino acids. The V end lost 2 bases, the J end lost 8 bases, and 14 bases lay between the germline ends. Germline CDR1 and CDR2: SGHTA and FQGNSA. CDR3 DNA sequence: TGTGCCAGCAGCTTATCCCAGGCGAGAGTTACGCAGTATTTT. Amino acids: CASSLSQARVTQYF.

In this sample, this clonotype turned up many times. The chain recombines TRBV7-9 with TRBJ2-7; D gene unclear. From germline, CDR1 is SEHNR and CDR2 FQNEAQ (reference sequence). Trimming pared 2 bases from V and 4 bases from J, leaving 6 bases between. The CDR3 extends over 12 amino acids. Here the CDR3 reads CASSLIGYEQYF. The CDR3 nucleotides read TGTGCCAGCAGCTTAATAGGGTACGAGCAGTACTTC.

This clonotype was seen ten or more times. The rearrangement joins TRBV4-1 to TRBJ2-7; D is unresolved. CDR3 length: 14 residues. CDR1 is MGHRA, CDR2 YSYEKL, per germline. Deletions cut 1 base from V and 0 bases from J, with 7 bases between. The chain's CDR3 is CASSQAPTSYEQYF. CDR3 DNA sequence: TGCGCCAGCAGCCAAGCCCCTACCTCCTACGAGCAGTACTTC.

This sequence joins TRBV20-1 and TRBJ2-2, with a weak D call TRBD1 (5 bases). CDR1 is DFQATT and CDR2 is SNEGSKA in the germline V gene (reference sequence). The CDR3 runs to 14 residues. V shed 3 bases and J shed 0 bases, with 8 bases lying between them. CDR3 DNA: TGCAGTGCTAGGGACATCACGAACACCGGGGAGCTGTTTTTT. Its translation: CSARDITNTGELFF.

This clonotype occurred many times. The chain is built from TRBV6-6 and TRBJ2-3; 14 bases fit TRBD2. CDR3 length equals 17 residues. The germline V gene has CDR1 MNHNY and CDR2 SVGAGI (reference sequence). V lost 6 bases and J lost 6; bases outside the gene matches: 11. The CDR3 DNA follows: TGTGCCAGCAGCTTCCAGACTAGCGGGGGGGCAGGGGATACGCAGTATTTT. Its translation: CASSFQTSGGAGDTQYF.

The chain carries TRBV7-9 and TRBJ1-1; TRBD1 aligns across 10 bases. Germline V lookup: CDR1 SEHNR, CDR2 FQNEAQ (reference sequence). V gave up 5 bases and J gave up 6 bases; unmatched junction bases: 9. The CDR3 covers 15 residues. CDR3 in DNA: TGTGCCAGCAGCCCCCCGGGACAGGGGAGACCTGAAGCTTTCTTT. It is translated as CASSPPGQGRPEAFF. Full variable domain (missing parts from reference TRBV7-9 and TRBJ1-1): DTGVSQNPRHKITKRGQNVTFRCDPISEHNRLYWYRQTLGQGPEFLTYFQNEAQLEKSRLLSDRFSAERPKGSFSTLEIQRTEQGDSAMYLCASSPPGQGRPEAFFGQGTRLTVV.

In this sample, this clonotype turned up many times. The rearrangement uses TRBV5-6 and TRBJ1-2, with D possibly being TRBD1 (6 bases). CDR3 length: 17 residues. Between the trimmed V and J ends, which lost 0 bases and 2 bases, there was a span of 17 bases. The germline CDR1 and CDR2 sequences are SGHDT and YYEEEE. CDR3 sequence (DNA): TGTGCCAGCAGCTTGGTAGGCAGGGGCTCAACCAACTATGGCTACACCTTC. It yields the protein CASSLVGRGSTNYGYTF.

CDR3 nucleotides: TGTGCCAGCAGCCTCTACTCCCGGGGAACCGGGGAGCTGTTTTTT. Its protein product is CASSLYSRGTGELFF. The V call is TRBV7-2, the J call TRBJ2-2; weak D call: TRBD2 (5 bases). CDR1 and CDR2 from the germline V gene are SGHTA and FQGNSA. This CDR3 contains 15 residues. Trimming removed 5 bases from V and 5 bases from J, with 15 bases in between.

The chain uses TRBV3-1 and TRBJ2-3; D may be TRBD2 (5 bases). The V end was cut by 5 bases, the J end by 0 bases, with 18 bases between. This CDR3 has 17 amino acids. From germline, CDR1 is LGHDT and CDR2 YNNKEL (reference sequence). The CDR3 nucleotides read TGTGCCAGCAGCATCGTTCCGACCGGGGATAGCACAGATACGCAGTATTTT. Its translation: CASSIVPTGDSTDTQYF.

This clonotype has a count of ten or more. The chain combines TRBV24-1 with TRBJ2-1; TRBD2 matches 10 bases. Germline CDR1 KGHDR, CDR2 SFDVKD. J was trimmed by 7 bases and V by 3 bases; bases with no gene match: 8. The CDR3 is 16 residues long. The CDR3 sequence: CATSDPSGGSGNEQFF. Here the CDR3 DNA reads TGTGCCACCAGTGATCCTAGCGGGGGATCAGGGAATGAGCAGTTCTTC.

This clonotype was seen only a few times. The chain uses TRBV20-1 and TRBJ1-2; 9 bases are a match to TRBD1. The length of the CDR3 is 12 residues. Germline CDR1 and CDR2: DFQATT and SNEGSKA (reference sequence). Trimming at V came to 4 bases and at J to 7 bases, leaving 4 bases not matched to a gene. CDR3 sequence (DNA): TGCAGTGCTACGGACAGGGGAGCTGGCTACACCTTC. Its translation: CSATDRGAGYTF.

This sequence joins TRBV11-3 and TRBJ2-2; 10 bases map to TRBD1. Looked up from germline, CDR1 is SGHNT and CDR2 is YENEEA. The CDR3 is 17 residues long. The J segment lost 4 bases and the V segment lost 0 bases, leaving 5 bases of the junction unmatched. The CDR3 reads CASSLDWTGGVTGELFF. CDR3 nucleotides: TGTGCCAGCAGCTTAGACTGGACAGGGGGTGTCACCGGGGAGCTGTTTTTT.

The chain is built from TRBV6-1 and TRBJ2-1, with D possibly matching TRBD2 (5 bases). Germline V gives CDR1 MNHNS, CDR2 SASEGT. Trimming left V 1 base short and J 4 bases short, with 14 bases between. The CDR3 loop spans 16 amino acids. CDR3 nucleotide sequence: TGTGCCAGCAGTGAAGTCAGGCCTGAGGGATACAATGAGCAGTTCTTC. This translates into CASSEVRPEGYNEQFF.

This clonotype occurred a few times. The CDR3 here is CSARGSDLAGGLAGANVLTF. In DNA, the CDR3 is TGCAGTGCTAGGGGCAGCGACTTAGCGGGAGGGCTTGCTGGGGCCAACGTCCTGACTTTC. The V call is TRBV20-1, the J call TRBJ2-6; 11 nucleotides line up with TRBD2. Germline V CDR1 and CDR2: DFQATT, SNEGSKA (reference sequence). CDR3 size: 20 residues. Unmatched junction bases numbered 15, after V lost 3 bases and J lost 2 bases.

This clonotype occurred a few times. The chain recombines TRBV7-6 with TRBJ2-1, with 8 bases that match TRBD2. Losses at the gene ends were 5 bases for V and 7 bases for J; bases not matched to a gene: 10. Germline V gene data show CDR1 as SGHVS and CDR2 as FNYEAQ. This CDR3 has 15 amino acids. The CDR3 reads CASSPATSALNEQFF. DNA for the CDR3: TGTGCCAGCAGCCCCGCGACTAGCGCCTTAAATGAGCAGTTCTTC.

The chain employs TRBV7-3 and TRBJ2-7; possible D gene TRBD2, 5 bases. Germline CDR1 and CDR2: SGHTA and FQGTGA. The ends were cut back, 3 bases at V and 3 bases at J, with 9 bases in the middle. The CDR3 is made up of 13 amino acids. The CDR3, as DNA: TGTGCCAGCAGCTTCGCCGGGGACTACGAGCAGTACTTC. Protein: CASSFAGDYEQYF.

In its sample, this clonotype was seen many times. The chain joins TRBV28 to TRBJ1-3, with 8 positions matching TRBD1. In germline, CDR1 is MDHEN, CDR2 SYDVKM. There are 15 residues in the CDR3. The V and J ends lost 4 bases and 4 bases, in that order; junction bases with no gene match: 6. The CDR3 here is CASSSQGAEGNTIYF. In DNA, the CDR3 is TGTGCCAGCAGTTCCCAGGGGGCAGAAGGAAACACCATATATTTT. The whole variable domain, remainder taken from reference TRBV28 and TRBJ1-3, is DVKVTQSSRYLVKRTGEKVFLECVQDMDHENMFWYRQDPGLGLRLIYFSYDVKMKEKGDIPEGYSVSREKKERFSLILESASTNQTSMYLCASSSQGAEGNTIYFGEGSWLTVV.